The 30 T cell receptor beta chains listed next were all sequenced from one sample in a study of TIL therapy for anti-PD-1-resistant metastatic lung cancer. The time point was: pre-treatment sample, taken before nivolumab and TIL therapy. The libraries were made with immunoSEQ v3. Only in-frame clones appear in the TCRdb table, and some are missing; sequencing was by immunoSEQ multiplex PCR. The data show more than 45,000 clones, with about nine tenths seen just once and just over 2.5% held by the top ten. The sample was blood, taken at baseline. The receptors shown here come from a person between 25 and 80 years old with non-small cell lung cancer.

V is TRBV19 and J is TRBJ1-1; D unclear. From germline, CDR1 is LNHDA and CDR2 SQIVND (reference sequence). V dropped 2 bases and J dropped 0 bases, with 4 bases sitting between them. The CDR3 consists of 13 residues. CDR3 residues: CASSISMNTEAFF. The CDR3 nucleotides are TGTGCCAGTAGTATATCGATGAACACTGAAGCTTTCTTT.

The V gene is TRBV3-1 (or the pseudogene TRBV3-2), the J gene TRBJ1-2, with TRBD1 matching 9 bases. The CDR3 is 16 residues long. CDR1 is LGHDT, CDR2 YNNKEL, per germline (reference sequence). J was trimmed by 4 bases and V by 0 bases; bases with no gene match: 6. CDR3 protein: CASSQETGGPVYGYTF. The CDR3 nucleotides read TGTGCCAGCAGCCAAGAGACAGGGGGTCCAGTCTATGGCTACACCTTC.

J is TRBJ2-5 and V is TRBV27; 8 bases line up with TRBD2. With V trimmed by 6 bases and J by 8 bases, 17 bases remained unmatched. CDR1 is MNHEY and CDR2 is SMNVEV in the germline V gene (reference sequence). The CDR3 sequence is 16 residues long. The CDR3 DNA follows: TGTGCCAGCAGAGTCGGGGCGGGGGGAGGAAAACTCACCCAGTACTTC. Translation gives CASRVGAGGGKLTQYF.

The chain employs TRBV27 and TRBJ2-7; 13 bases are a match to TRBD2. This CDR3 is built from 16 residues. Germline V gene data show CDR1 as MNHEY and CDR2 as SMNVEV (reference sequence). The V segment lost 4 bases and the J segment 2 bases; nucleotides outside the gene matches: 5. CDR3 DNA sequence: TGTGCCAGCAGTTCGACCGGACTAGCGGGGGCCTACGAGCAGTACTTC. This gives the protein CASSSTGLAGAYEQYF.

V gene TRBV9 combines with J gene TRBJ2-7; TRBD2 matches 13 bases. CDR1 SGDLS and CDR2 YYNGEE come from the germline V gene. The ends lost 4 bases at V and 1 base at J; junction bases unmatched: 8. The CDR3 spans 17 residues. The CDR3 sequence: CASSKGLAGATSYEQYF. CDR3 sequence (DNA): TGTGCCAGCAGCAAAGGACTAGCGGGGGCTACTTCCTACGAGCAGTACTTC.

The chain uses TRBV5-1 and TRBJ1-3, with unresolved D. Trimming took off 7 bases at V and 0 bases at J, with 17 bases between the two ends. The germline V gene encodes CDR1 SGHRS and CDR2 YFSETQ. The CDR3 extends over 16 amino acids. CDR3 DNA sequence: TGCGCCAGCCGGTCTGGTCCGACGGCCTCTGGAAACACCATATATTTT. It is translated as CASRSGPTASGNTIYF.

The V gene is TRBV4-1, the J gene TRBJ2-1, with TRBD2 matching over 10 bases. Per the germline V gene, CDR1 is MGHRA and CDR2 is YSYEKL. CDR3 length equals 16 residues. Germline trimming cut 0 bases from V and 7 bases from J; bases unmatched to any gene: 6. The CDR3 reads CASSQDPSGSRNEQFF. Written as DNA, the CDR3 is TGCGCCAGCAGCCAAGATCCTAGCGGGAGTAGGAATGAGCAGTTCTTC.

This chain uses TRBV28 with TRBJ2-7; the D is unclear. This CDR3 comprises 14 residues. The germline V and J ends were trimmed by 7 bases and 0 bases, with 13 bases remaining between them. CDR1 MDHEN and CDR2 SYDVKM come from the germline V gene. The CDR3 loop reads CASTRTGPSYEQYF. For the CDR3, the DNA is TGTGCCAGCACACGGACCGGCCCCTCCTACGAGCAGTACTTC.

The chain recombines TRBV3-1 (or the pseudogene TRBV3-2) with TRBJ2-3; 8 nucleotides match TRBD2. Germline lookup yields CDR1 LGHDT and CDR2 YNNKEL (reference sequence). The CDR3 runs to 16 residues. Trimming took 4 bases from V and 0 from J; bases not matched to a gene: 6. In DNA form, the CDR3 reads TGTGCCAGCAGCCCAAACAGCGGGGGAAGCACAGATACGCAGTATTTT. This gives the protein CASSPNSGGSTDTQYF.

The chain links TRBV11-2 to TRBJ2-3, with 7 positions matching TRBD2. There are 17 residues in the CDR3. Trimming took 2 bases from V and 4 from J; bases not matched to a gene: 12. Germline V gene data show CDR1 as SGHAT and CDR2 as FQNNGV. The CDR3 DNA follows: TGTGCCAGCAGCTTATTCGTCCGGACTAGTTCCCCAGATACGCAGTATTTT. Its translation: CASSLFVRTSSPDTQYF.

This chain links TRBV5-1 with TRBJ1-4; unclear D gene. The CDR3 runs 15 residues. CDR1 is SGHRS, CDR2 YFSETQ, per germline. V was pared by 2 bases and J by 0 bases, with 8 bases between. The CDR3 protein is CASSLGDATNEKLFF. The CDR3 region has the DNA TGCGCCAGCAGCTTAGGAGATGCAACTAATGAAAAACTGTTTTTT.

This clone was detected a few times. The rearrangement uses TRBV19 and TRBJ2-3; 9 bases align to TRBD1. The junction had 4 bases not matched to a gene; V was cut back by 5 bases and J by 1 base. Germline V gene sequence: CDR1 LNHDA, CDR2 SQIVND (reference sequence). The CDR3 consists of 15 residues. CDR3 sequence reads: CASSGQGSGTDTQYF. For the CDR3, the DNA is TGTGCCAGTAGTGGACAGGGGTCAGGCACAGATACGCAGTATTTT.

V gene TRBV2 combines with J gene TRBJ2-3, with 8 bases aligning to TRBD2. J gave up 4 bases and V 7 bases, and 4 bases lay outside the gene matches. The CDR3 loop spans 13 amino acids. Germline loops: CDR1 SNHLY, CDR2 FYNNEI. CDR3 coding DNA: TGTGCCAGCAATCGGGGGGGCGCAGATACGCAGTATTTT. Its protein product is CASNRGGADTQYF.

CDR3 coding DNA: TGTGCCAGCCAGCAGGGGGGCGAGCAGTACTTC. Translating it yields CASQQGGEQYF. J is TRBJ2-7 and V is TRBV6-5; D perhaps matches TRBD1 (7 bases). This CDR3 spans 11 amino acids. Trimming took off 8 bases at V and 6 bases at J, with 11 bases between the two ends. Germline CDR1 MNHEY, CDR2 SVGAGI.

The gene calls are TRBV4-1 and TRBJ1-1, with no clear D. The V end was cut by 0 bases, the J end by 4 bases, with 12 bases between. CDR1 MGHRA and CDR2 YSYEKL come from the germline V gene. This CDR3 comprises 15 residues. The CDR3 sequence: CASSQDLLPSTEAFF. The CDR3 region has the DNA TGCGCCAGCAGCCAAGATTTATTACCCTCCACTGAAGCTTTCTTT.

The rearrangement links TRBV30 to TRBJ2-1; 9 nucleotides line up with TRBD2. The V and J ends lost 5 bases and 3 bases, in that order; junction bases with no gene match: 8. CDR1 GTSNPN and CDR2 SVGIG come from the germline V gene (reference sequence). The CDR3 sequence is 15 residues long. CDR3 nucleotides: TGTGCCTGGGGGGAAATAGCGGGAGTCTACAATGAGCAGTTCTTC. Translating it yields CAWGEIAGVYNEQFF.

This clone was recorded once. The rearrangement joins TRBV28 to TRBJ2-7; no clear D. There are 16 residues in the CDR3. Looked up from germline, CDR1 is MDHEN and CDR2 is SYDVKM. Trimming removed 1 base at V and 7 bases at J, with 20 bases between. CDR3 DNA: TGTGCCAGCAGTTTATATAATGTGTCCCCCCTCGGGGAGCAGTACTTC. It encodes CASSLYNVSPLGEQYF.

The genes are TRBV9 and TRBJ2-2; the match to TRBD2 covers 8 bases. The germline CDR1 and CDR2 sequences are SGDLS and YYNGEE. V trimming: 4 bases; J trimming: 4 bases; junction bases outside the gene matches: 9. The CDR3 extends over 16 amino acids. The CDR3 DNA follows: TGTGCCAGCAGCCTCGGAGGTAGCGGGACCACCGGGGAGCTGTTTTTT. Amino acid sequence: CASSLGGSGTTGELFF. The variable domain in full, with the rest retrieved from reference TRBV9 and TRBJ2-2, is DSGVTQTPKHLITATGQRVTLRCSPRSGDLSVYWYQQSLDQGLQFLIQYYNGEERAKGNILERFSAQQFPDLHSELNLSSLELGDSALYFCASSLGGSGTTGELFFGEGSRLTVL.

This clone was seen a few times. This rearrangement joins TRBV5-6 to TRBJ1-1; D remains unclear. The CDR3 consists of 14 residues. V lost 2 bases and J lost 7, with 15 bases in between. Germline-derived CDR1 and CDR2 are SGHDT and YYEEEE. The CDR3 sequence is CASSLIGVRIEAFF. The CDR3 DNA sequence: TGTGCCAGCAGCTTAATCGGGGTTCGAATTGAAGCTTTCTTT.

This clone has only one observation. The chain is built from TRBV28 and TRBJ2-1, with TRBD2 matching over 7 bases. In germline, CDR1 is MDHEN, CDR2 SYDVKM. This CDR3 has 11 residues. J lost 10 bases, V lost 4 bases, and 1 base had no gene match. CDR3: CASSYGREQFF. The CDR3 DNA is TGTGCCAGCAGTTACGGGAGGGAGCAGTTCTTC.

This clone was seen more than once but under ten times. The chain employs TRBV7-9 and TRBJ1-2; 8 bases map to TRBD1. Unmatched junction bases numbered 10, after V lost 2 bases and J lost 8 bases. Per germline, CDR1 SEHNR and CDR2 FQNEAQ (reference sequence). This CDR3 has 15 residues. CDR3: CASSLRPDRVGGYTF. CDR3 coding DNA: TGTGCCAGCAGCTTACGCCCGGACAGGGTGGGAGGCTACACCTTC.

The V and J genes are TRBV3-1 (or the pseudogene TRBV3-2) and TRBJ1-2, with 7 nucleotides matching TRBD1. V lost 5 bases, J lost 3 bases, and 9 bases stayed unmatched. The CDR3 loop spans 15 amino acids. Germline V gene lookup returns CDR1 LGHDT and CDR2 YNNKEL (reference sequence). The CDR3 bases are TGTGCCAGCAGCAACAGGGACAGCGAATACTATGGCTACACCTTC. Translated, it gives CASSNRDSEYYGYTF.

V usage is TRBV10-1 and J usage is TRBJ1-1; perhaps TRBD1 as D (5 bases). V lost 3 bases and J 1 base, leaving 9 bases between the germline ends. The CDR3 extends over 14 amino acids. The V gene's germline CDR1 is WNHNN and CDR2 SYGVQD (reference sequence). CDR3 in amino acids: CASSDGAANTEAFF. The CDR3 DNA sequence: TGCGCCAGCAGTGACGGGGCGGCGAACACTGAAGCTTTCTTT.

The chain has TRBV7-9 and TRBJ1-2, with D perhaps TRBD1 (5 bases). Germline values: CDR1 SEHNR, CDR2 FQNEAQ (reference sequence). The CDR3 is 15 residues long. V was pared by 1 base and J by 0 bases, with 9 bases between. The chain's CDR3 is CASSLVDSANYGYTF. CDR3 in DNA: TGTGCCAGCAGCTTAGTCGACAGCGCTAACTATGGCTACACCTTC.

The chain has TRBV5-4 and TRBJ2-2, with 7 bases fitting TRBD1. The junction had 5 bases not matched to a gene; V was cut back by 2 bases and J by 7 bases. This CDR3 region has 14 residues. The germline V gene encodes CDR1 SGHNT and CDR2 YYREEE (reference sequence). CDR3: CASSLQGRDGELFF. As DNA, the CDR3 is TGTGCCAGCAGCTTACAGGGGCGAGACGGGGAGCTGTTTTTT.

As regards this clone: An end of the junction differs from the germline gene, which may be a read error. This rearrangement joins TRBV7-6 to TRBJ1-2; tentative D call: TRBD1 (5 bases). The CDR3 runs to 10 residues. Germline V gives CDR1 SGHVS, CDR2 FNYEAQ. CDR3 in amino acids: CASSLRDWAF. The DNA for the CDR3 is TGTGCCAGCAGCTTAAGGGACTGGGCCTTC.

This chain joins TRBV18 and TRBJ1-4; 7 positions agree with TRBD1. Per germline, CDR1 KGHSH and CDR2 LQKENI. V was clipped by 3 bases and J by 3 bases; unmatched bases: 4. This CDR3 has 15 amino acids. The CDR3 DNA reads TGTGCCAGCTCACCCGGGACAGTAGCTAATGAAAAACTGTTTTTT. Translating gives CASSPGTVANEKLFF. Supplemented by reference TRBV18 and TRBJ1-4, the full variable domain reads NAGVMQNPRHLVRRRGQEARLRCSPMKGHSHVYWYRQLPEEGLKFMVYLQKENIIDESGMPKERFSAEFPKEGPSILRIQQVVRGDSAAYFCASSPGTVANEKLFFGSGTQLSVL.

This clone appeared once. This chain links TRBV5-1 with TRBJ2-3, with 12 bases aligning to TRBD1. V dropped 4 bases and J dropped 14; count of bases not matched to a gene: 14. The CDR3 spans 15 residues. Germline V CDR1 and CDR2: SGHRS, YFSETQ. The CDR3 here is CASSLASGTGGEWYF. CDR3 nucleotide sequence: TGCGCCAGCAGCCTAGCCTCCGGGACAGGGGGCGAGTGGTATTTT.

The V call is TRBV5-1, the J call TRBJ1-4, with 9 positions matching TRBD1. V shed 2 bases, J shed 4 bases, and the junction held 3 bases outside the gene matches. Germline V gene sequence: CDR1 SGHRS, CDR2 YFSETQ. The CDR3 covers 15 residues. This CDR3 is CASSFWGQGNEKLFF. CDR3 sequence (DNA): TGCGCCAGCAGCTTTTGGGGACAGGGTAATGAAAAACTGTTTTTT.

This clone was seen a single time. This chain's CDR3 is CASRGPGNTIYF. Here the CDR3 DNA reads TGTGCTAGTAGGGGCCCTGGAAACACCATATATTTT. The V and J genes are TRBV12-5 and TRBJ1-3; D perhaps matches TRBD1 (5 bases). CDR1 LGHNT and CDR2 FRNRAP come from the germline V gene. Trimming removed 8 bases from V and 2 bases from J, with 7 bases in between. This CDR3 is 12 amino acids long.